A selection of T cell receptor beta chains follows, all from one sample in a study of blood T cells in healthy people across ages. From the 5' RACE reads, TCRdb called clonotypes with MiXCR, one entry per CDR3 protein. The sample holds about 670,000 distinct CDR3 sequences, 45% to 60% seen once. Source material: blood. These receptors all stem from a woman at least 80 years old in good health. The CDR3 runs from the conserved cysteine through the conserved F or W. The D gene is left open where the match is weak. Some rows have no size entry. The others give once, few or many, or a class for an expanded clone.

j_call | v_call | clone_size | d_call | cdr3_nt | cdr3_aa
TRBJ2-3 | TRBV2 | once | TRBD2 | TGTGCCAGCAGCGGGAGGGCCTCAGGTACAGATACGCAGTATTTT | CASSGRASGTDTQYF
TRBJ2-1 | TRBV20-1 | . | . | TGCAGTGCTAGAGACTCCGGACGGAGCTCCTACAATGAGCAGTTCTTC | CSARDSGRSSYNEQFF
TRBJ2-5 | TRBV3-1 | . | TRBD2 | TGTGCCAGCAGCCAAAAGCCAGCGGGGGTAGAGACCCAGTACTTC | CASSQKPAGVETQYF
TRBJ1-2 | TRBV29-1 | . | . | TGCAGCGTTGCCATGGACGGTTCTCTCTATGGCTACACCTTC | CSVAMDGSLYGYTF
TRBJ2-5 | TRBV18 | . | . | TGTGCCAGCTCATACGACCCGACGGCCCAGTACTTC | CASSYDPTAQYF
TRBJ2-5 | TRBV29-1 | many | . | TGCAGCGTTGGTCCGGGCCCAGAGACCCAGTACTTC | CSVGPGPETQYF
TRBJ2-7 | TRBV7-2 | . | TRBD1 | TGTGCCAGCAGCTTAGCAACAGGGGGGAGATACGAGCAGTACTTC | CASSLATGGRYEQYF
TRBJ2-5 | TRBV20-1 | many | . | TGCAGTGCGCCTAGGACCCTCGAGGGGACCCAGTACTTC | CSAPRTLEGTQYF
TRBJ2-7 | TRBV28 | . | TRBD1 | TGTGCCAGCAGTCCGGACCGGGACAGGAGCGAGCAGTACTTC | CASSPDRDRSEQYF
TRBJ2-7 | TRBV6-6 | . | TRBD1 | TGTGCCAGCAATTCACAGGGGATCGGCTACAATGAGCAGTACTTC | CASNSQGIGYNEQYF
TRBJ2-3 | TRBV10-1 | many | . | TGCGCCAGCAGTGAGTCTGGAAGCCCTGAGGAGTATTTT | CASSESGSPEEYF
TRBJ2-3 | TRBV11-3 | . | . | TGTGCCAGCAGCACCTCAAGAGGGTCAGGTACGCAGTATTTT | CASSTSRGSGTQYF
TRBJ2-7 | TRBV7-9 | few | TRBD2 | TGTGCCAGCAGCGACCGGACTAGCGGCCACGAGCAGTACTTC | CASSDRTSGHEQYF
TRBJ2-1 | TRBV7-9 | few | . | TGTGCCAGCAGCTCCCCTTTCTACAATGAGCAGTTCTTC | CASSSPFYNEQFF
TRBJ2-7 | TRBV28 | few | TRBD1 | TGTGCCAGCAGTTCCGGACAGGCAACTTACGAGCAGTACTTC | CASSSGQATYEQYF
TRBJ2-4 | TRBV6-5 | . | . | TGTGCCAGAAGAAGGGGTGGAGAAAGCATTCAGTACTTC | CARRRGGESIQYF
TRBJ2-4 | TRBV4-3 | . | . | TGCGCCAGCAGCCCCTGGCCCTTCCAAGCCAGAGGCAAAAACATTCGGTACTTC | CASSPWPFQARGKNIRYF
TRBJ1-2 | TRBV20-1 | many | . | TGCAGTGCTAAAGGGTACTATGGCTACACCTTC | CSAKGYYGYTF
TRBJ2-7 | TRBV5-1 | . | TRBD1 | TGCGCCAGCAGCCGCGGGACAGGGCTTGAGCAGTACTTC | CASSRGTGLEQYF
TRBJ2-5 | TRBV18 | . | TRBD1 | TGTGCCAGCTCACCATTGGACAGGGCGGGTCTAGAGCAATACTTC | CASSPLDRAGLEQYF
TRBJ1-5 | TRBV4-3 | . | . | TGCGCCAGCAGCCAAGATAGCGCAGGCCTTAGCAATCAGCCCCAGCATTTT | CASSQDSAGLSNQPQHF
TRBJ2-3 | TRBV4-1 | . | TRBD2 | TGCGCCAGCAGCCAAGATCCCCCCGCTAGCGGGGGGGCCGTTACGCAGTATTTT | CASSQDPPASGGAVTQYF